The 13 T cell receptor beta chains below were found in one sample sequenced in a study of shared clonotypes between healthy human individuals. The data were produced by immunoSEQ multiplex PCR, yet TCRdb's version contains in-frame clones alone and is incomplete. The sample carries some 500,000 clones, roughly 95% recorded once. The sequencing sample was made of naive CD4+ T cells sorted from blood. Subset in this sample: CD45RA+ positively selected. These receptors were collected from a woman under 40 in good health.

This chain links TRBV6-5 with TRBJ1-1; TRBD1 is a possible D gene (5 bases). This CDR3 comprises 13 residues. The germline gives CDR1 MNHEY, CDR2 SVGAGI. The germline V and J ends were trimmed by 2 bases and 9 bases, with 13 bases remaining between them. The chain's CDR3 is CASSYSTGTQAFF. The CDR3 DNA follows: TGTGCCAGCAGTTACAGCACGGGGACTCAAGCTTTCTTT.

In its sample, this clone was seen once. This chain connects TRBV15 to TRBJ2-3; D is unresolved. The CDR3 runs 19 residues. Germline-derived CDR1 and CDR2 are LNHNV and YYDKDF (reference sequence). The V end was cut by 1 base, the J end by 3 bases, with 23 bases between. The CDR3 coding sequence is TGTGCCACCAGCAGAGGAGGTAGCCCCGGGTCCGTTCGAACAGATACGCAGTATTTT. This gives the protein CATSRGGSPGSVRTDTQYF.

This rearrangement joins TRBV2 to TRBJ2-4, with D possibly TRBD1 on 6 matching bases. The germline V gene has CDR1 SNHLY and CDR2 FYNNEI. Trimming left V 0 bases short and J 0 bases short, with 9 bases between. The CDR3 loop spans 16 amino acids. As DNA, the CDR3 is TGTGCCAGCAGTGAAGCGGACAGAATAGCCAAAAACATTCAGTACTTC. This sequence encodes CASSEADRIAKNIQYF. The full variable domain, completed using reference TRBV2 and TRBJ2-4, is EPEVTQTPSHQVTQMGQEVILRCVPISNHLYFYWYRQILGQKVEFLVSFYNNEISEKSEIFDDQFSVERPDGSNFTLKIRSTKLEDSAMYFCASSEADRIAKNIQYFGAGTRLSVL.

This clone was seen just once. The chain has TRBV4-2 and TRBJ2-5, with 12 bases aligning to TRBD2. The CDR3 is 15 amino acids. The germline V gene encodes CDR1 LGHNA and CDR2 YNFKEQ. V shed 4 bases and J 3 bases; nucleotides not matched to a gene: 3. This CDR3 is CASSPGLAGKETQYF. The CDR3 region has the DNA TGTGCCAGCAGCCCCGGACTAGCGGGAAAAGAGACCCAGTACTTC.

The rearrangement joins TRBV27 to TRBJ2-7; possible D gene TRBD1, 6 bases. V was pared by 3 bases and J by 2 bases, with 11 bases between. Germline lookup yields CDR1 MNHEY and CDR2 SMNVEV (reference sequence). This CDR3 spans 14 amino acids. The CDR3 nucleotides read TGTGCCAGCAGTTTCCAGGGACATCCCTACGAGCAGTACTTC. As protein: CASSFQGHPYEQYF.

The CDR3 loop is CASSQTVGYSGNTIYF. CDR3 nucleotides: TGTGCCAGCAGTCAGACCGTAGGATACTCTGGAAACACCATATATTTT. J is TRBJ1-3 and V is TRBV28; D unclear. Per germline, CDR1 MDHEN and CDR2 SYDVKM. CDR3 length: 16 residues. V lost 5 bases, J lost 0 bases, and 14 bases lay in between.

V usage is TRBV19 and J usage is TRBJ2-6, with 8 bases that match TRBD1. Germline lookup yields CDR1 LNHDA and CDR2 SQIVND (reference sequence). V shed 4 bases and J 1 base; nucleotides not matched to a gene: 6. This CDR3 spans 17 amino acids. The CDR3 DNA reads TGTGCCAGTAGTACGGGGACAGGAGCGTCTGGGGCCAACGTCCTGACTTTC. Its translation: CASSTGTGASGANVLTF.

V gene TRBV5-1 combines with J gene TRBJ2-7; D gene unclear. Germline V gene sequence: CDR1 SGHRS, CDR2 YFSETQ. The CDR3 is 16 residues long. Trimming took off 1 base at V and 4 bases at J, with 18 bases between the two ends. The CDR3 spells CASSLTVGTTLYEQYF. The DNA of the CDR3 is TGCGCCAGCAGCTTGACGGTCGGAACAACTCTTTACGAGCAGTACTTC.

The chain combines TRBV28 with TRBJ2-7; D unclear. CDR1 is MDHEN, CDR2 SYDVKM, per germline. This CDR3 comprises 15 residues. The V and J ends lost 5 bases and 6 bases respectively, with 20 bases between them. The CDR3 sequence is CASSLGGTSGVEQYF. CDR3 nucleotides: TGTGCCAGCAGTCTGGGCGGAACCTCTGGGGTCGAGCAGTACTTC.

This chain links TRBV10-3 with TRBJ2-7, with a weak D call TRBD1 (6 bases). The V end was cut by 8 bases, the J end by 5 bases, with 13 bases between. Germline V CDR1 and CDR2: ENHRY, SYGVKD. The CDR3 sequence is 12 residues long. CDR3 bases: TGTGCCATCTCGCCGGGACAACACGAGCAGTACTTC. This translates into CAISPGQHEQYF.

The rearrangement uses TRBV5-1 and TRBJ2-3, with a possible D match to TRBD1 (5 bases). Germline V gives CDR1 SGHRS, CDR2 YFSETQ. With 4 bases removed from V and 0 bases from J, the gap between germline ends came to 15 bases. CDR3 length: 16 residues. CDR3 sequence (DNA): TGCGCCAGCAGCGAGCAGGGTGGGCCTAGCACAGATACGCAGTATTTT. Translated, it gives CASSEQGGPSTDTQYF.

The chain employs TRBV5-4 and TRBJ1-4; D may be TRBD1 (5 bases). CDR1 and CDR2 from the germline V gene are SGHNT and YYREEE (reference sequence). This CDR3 is 14 amino acids long. Trimming cost V 2 bases and J 8 bases, with 13 bases left between them. CDR3 protein: CASSLRGSGEKLFF. The CDR3 region has the DNA TGTGCCAGCAGCTTACGGGGCTCGGGCGAAAAACTGTTTTTT.

A few counts support this clone. Other nucleotide sequences in the sample specify the same CDR3. This chain links TRBV6-5 with TRBJ1-2, with D tentatively TRBD1 (5 bases). The germline V and J ends were trimmed by 0 bases and 6 bases, with 11 bases remaining between them. The CDR3 runs 14 residues. Germline V gene sequence: CDR1 MNHEY, CDR2 SVGAGI. CDR3 loop: CASSYSGQGNGYTF. The CDR3 nucleotides are TGTGCCAGCAGTTACTCGGGGCAGGGAAATGGCTACACCTTC.